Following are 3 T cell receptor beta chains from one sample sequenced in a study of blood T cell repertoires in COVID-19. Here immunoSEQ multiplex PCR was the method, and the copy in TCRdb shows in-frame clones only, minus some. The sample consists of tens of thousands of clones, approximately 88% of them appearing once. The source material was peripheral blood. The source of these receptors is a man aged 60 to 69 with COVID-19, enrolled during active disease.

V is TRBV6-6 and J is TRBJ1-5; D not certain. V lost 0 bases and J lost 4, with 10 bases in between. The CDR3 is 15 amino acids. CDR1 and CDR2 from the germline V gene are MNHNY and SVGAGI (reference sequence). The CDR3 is CASSYSPGFNQPQHF. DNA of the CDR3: TGTGCCAGCAGTTACTCGCCCGGTTTTAATCAGCCCCAGCATTTT.

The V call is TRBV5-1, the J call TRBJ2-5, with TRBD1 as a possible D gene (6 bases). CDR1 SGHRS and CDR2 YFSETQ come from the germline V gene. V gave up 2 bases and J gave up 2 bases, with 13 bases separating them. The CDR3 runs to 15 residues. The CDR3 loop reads CASSFGDKGQETQYF. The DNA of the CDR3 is TGCGCCAGCAGCTTCGGGGACAAAGGGCAAGAGACCCAGTACTTC.

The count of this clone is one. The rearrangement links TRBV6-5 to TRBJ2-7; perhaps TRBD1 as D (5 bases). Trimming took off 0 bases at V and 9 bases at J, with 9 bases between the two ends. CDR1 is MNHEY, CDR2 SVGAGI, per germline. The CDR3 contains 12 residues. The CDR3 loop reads CASSYSGQGQYF. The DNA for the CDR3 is TGTGCCAGCAGTTACTCGGGCCAGGGGCAGTACTTC.